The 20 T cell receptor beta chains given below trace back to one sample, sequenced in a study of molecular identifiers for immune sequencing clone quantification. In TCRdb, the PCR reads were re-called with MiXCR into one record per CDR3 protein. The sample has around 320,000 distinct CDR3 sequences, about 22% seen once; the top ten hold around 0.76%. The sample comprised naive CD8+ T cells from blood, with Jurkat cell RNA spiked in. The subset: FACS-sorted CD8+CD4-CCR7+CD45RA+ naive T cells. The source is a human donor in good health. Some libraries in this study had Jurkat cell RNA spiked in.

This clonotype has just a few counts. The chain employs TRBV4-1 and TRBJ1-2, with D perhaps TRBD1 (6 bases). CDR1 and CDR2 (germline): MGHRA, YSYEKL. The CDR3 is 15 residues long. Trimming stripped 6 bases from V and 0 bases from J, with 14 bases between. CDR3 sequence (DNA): TGCGCCAGCAGAAGGACAGCGACAACTAACTATGGCTACACCTTC. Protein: CASRRTATTNYGYTF.

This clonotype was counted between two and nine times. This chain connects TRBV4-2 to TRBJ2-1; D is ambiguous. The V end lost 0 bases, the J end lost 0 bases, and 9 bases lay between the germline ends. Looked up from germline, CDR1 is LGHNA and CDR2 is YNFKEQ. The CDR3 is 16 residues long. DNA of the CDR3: TGTGCCAGCAGCCAAGAAGAGGCAGTCTCCTACAATGAGCAGTTCTTC. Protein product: CASSQEEAVSYNEQFF.

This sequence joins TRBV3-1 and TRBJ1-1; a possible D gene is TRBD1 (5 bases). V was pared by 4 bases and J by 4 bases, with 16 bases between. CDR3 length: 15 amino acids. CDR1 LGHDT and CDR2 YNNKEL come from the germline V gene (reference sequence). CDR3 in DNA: TGTGCCAGCAGCCTCTCGATAGAGGGGATCACTGAAGCTTTCTTT. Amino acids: CASSLSIEGITEAFF.

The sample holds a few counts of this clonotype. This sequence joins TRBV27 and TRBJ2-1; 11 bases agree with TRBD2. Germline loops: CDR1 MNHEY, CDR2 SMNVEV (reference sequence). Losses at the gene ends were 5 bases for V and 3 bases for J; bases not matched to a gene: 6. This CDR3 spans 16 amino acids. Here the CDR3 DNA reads TGTGCCAGCAGTCAACTAGCGGGGGCCTACTACAATGAGCAGTTCTTC. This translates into CASSQLAGAYYNEQFF.

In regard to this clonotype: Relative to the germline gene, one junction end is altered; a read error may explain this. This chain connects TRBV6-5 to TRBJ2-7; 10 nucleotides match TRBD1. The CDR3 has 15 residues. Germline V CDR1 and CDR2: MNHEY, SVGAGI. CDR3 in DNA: TGTGCCAGCAGTGCCTGGACAGGGGGTTCCTACAAGCAGTACTTC. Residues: CASSAWTGGSYKQYF.

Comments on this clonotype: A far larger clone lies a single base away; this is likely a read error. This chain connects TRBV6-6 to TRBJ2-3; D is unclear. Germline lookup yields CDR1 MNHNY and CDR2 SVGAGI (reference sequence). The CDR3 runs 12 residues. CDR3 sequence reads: CACSYSSDTQYF. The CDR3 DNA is TGTGCCTGCAGTTACTCTAGTGATACGCAGTATTTT.

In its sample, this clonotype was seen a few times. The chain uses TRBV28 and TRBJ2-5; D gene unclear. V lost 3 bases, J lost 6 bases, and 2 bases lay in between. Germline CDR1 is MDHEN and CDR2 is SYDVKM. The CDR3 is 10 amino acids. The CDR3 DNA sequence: TGTGCCAGCAGTTTTAAGACCCAGTACTTC. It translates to CASSFKTQYF.

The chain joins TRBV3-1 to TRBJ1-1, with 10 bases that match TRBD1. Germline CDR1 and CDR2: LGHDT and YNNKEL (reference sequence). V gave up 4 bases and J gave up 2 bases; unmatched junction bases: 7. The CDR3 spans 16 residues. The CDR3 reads CASSLTGTGDNTEAFF. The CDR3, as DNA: TGTGCCAGCAGCCTAACCGGGACAGGGGACAACACTGAAGCTTTCTTT. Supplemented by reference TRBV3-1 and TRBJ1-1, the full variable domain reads DTAVSQTPKYLVTQMGNDKSIKCEQNLGHDTMYWYKQDSKKFLKIMFSYNNKELIINETVPNRFSPKSPDKAHLNLHINSLELGDSAVYFCASSLTGTGDNTEAFFGQGTRLTVV.

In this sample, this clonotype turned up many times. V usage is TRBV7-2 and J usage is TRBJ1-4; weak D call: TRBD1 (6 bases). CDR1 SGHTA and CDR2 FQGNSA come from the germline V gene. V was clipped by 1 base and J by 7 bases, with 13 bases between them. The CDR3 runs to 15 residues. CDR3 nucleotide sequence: TGTGCCAGCAGCTTAGGGGTAGCGACAGGTGAAAAACTGTTTTTT. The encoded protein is CASSLGVATGEKLFF.

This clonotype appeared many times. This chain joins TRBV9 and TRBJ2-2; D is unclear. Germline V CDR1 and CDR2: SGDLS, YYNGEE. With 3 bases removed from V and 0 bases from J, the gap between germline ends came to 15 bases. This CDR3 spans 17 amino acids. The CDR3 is CASSDTYQLANTGELFF. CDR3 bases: TGTGCCAGCAGCGACACATATCAGCTTGCGAACACCGGGGAGCTGTTTTTT.

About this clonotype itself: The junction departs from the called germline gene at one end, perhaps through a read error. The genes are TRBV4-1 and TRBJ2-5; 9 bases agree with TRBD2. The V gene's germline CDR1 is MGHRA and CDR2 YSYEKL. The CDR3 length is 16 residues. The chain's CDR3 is CASSQDPSGGPEPQYF. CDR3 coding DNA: TGCGCCAGCAGCCAAGATCCCAGCGGGGGGCCAGAGCCCCAGTACTTC.

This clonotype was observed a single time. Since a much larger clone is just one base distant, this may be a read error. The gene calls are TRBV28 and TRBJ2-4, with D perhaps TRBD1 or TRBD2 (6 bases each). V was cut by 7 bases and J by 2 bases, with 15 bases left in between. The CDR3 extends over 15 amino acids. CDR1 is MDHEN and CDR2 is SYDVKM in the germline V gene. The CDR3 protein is CASTYRRGPKNIQYF. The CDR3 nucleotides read TGTGCCAGCACTTACCGACGGGGGCCCAAAAACATTCAGTACTTC.

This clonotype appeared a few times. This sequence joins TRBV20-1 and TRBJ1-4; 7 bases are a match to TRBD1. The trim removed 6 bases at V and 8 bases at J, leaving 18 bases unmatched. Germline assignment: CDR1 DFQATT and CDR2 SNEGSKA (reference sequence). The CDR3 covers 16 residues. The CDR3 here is CSAKPFDRVVGEKLFF. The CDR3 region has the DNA TGCAGTGCCAAACCCTTCGACAGGGTTGTTGGGGAAAAACTGTTTTTT.

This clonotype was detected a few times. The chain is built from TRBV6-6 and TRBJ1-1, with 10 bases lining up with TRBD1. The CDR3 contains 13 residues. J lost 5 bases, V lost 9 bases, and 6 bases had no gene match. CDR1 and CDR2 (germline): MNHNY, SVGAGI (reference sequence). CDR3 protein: CASRQGAYTEAFF. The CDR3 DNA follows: TGTGCCAGTAGACAGGGGGCGTATACTGAAGCTTTCTTT.

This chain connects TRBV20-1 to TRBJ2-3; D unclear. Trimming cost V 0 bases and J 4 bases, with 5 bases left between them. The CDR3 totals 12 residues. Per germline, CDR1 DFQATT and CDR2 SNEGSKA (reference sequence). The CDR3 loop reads CSARDDADTQYF. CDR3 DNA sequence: TGCAGTGCTAGAGATGATGCAGATACGCAGTATTTT.

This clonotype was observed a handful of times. CDR3 DNA sequence: TGCAGCGCTGGGGGTGAGATGGGCACTGAAGCTTTCTTT. It translates to CSAGGEMGTEAFF. V and J are TRBV29-1 and TRBJ1-1; D is possibly TRBD1 (5 bases). Germline CDR1 SQVTM, CDR2 ANQGSEA. The CDR3 runs 13 residues. Trimming took 7 bases from V and 4 from J, leaving 16 bases between them.

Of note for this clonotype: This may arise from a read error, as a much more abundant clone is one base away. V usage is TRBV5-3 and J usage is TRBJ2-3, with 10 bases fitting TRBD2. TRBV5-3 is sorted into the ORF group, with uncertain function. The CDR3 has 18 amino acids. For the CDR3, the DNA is TGTGCCAGCAGCACCTGGGCTAGCGGGAGTTTCAGCACAGATTCGCAGTATTTT. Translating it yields CASSTWASGSFSTDSQYF.

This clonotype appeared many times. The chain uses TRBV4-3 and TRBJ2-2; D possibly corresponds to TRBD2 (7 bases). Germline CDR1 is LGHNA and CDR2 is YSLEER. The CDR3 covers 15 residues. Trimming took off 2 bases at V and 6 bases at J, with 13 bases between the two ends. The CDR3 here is CASSQTGGMAGELFF. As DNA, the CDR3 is TGCGCCAGCAGCCAAACGGGGGGCATGGCCGGGGAGCTGTTTTTT.

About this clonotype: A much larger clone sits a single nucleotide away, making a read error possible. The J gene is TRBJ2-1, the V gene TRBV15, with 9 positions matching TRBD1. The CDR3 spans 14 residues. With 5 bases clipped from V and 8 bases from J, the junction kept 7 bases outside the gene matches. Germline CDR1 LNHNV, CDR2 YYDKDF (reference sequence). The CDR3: CATSARQGGYEQFF. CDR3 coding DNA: TGTGCCACCAGCGCCAGACAGGGGGGTTATGAGCAGTTCTTC.

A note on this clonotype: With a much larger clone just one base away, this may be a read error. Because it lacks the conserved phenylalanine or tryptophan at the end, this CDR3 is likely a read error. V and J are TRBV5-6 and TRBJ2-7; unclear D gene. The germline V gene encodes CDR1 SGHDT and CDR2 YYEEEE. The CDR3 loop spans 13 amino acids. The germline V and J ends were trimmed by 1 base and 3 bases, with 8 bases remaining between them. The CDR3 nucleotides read TGTGCCAGCAGCTTGCGTGCCGACTACGAGCAGTACCTC. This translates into CASSLRADYEQYL.